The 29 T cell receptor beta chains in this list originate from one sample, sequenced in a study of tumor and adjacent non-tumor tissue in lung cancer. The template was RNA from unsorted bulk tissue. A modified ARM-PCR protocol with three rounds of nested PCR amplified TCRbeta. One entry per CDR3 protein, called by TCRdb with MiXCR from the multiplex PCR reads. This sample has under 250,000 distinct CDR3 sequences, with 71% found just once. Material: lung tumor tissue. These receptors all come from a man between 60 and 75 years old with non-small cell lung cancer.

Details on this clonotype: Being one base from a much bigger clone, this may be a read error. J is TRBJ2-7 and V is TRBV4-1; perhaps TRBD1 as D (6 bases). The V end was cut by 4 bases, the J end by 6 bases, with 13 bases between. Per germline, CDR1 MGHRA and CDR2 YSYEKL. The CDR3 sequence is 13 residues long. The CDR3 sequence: CASSPLQGSEQYF. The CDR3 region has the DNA TGCGCCAGCAGCCCATTACAGGGCTCCGAGCAGTACTTC.

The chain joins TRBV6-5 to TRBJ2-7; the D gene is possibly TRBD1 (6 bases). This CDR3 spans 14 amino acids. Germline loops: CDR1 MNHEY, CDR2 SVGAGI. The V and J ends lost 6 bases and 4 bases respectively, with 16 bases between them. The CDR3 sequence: CASRRGGTSYEQYF. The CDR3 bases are TGTGCCAGCAGAAGAGGGGGTACCTCGTACGAGCAGTACTTC.

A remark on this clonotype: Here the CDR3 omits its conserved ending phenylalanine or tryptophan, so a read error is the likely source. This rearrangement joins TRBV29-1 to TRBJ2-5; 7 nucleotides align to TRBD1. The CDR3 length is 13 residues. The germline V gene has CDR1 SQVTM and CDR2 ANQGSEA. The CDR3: CSAQTGLGEIQYS. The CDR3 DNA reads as TGCAGCGCCCAGACAGGGCTTGGGGAGATCCAGTACTCC.

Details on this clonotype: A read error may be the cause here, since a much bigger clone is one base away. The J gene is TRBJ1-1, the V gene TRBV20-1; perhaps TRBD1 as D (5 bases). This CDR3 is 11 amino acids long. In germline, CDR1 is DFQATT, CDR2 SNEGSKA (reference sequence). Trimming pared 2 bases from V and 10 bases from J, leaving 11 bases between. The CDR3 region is CSARQMRGAFF. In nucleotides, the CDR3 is TGCAGTGCTAGACAGATGAGGGGAGCTTTCTTT.

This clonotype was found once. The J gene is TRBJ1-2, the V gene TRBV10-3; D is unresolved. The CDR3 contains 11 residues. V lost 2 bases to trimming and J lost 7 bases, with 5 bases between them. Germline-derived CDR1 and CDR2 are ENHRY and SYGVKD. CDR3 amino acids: CAISEITGYTF. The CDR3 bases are TGTGCCATCAGTGAGATAACTGGCTACACCTTC.

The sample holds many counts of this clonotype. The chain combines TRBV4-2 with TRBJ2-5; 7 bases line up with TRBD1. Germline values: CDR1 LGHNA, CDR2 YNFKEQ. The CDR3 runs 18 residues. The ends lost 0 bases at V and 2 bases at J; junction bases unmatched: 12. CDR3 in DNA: TGTGCCAGCAGCCAAGACGGGGCGACAGGGACCCATCAAGAGACCCAGTACTTC. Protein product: CASSQDGATGTHQETQYF.

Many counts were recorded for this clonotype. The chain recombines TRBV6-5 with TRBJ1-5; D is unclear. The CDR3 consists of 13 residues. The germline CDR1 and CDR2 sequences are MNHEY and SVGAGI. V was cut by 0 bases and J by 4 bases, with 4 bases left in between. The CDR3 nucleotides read TGTGCCAGCAGTTACTCCCGGAATCAGCCCCAGCATTTT. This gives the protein CASSYSRNQPQHF.

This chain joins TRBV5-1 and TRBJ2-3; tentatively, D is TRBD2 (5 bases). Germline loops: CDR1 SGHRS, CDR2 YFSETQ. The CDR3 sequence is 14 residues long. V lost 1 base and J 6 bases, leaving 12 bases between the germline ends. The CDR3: CASSLPGFNDTQYF. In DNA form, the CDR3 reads TGCGCCAGCAGCTTGCCGGGGTTCAACGATACGCAGTATTTT.

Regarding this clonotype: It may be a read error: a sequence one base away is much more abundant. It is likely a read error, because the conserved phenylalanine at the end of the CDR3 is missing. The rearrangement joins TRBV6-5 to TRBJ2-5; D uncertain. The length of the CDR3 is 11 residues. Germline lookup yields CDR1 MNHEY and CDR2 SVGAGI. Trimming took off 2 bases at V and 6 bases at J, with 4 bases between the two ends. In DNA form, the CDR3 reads TGTGCCAGCAGTTACAGGAAGACCCAGTACATC. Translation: CASSYRKTQYI.

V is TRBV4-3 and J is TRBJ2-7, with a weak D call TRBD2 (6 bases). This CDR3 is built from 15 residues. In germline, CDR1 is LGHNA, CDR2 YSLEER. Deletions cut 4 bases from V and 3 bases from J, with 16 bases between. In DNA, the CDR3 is TGCGCCAGCAGCCCAGACTACCCCGGGGGCTACGAGCAGTACTTC. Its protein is CASSPDYPGGYEQYF.

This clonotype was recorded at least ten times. CDR3 nucleotides: TGTGCCAGCAGCCTGGACAGGGGCAGTTACGAAAAACTGTTTTTT. The encoded protein is CASSLDRGSYEKLFF. This chain uses TRBV11-2 with TRBJ1-4; 9 nucleotides line up with TRBD1. The V gene end was trimmed by 5 bases and the J gene end by 8 bases; junction bases not matched to a gene: 9. The CDR3 spans 15 residues. CDR1 SGHAT and CDR2 FQNNGV come from the germline V gene.

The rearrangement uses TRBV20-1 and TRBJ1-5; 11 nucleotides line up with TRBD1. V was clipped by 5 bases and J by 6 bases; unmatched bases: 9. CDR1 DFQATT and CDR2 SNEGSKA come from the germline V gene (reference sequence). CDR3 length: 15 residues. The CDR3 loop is CSAYTGQGVGQPQHF. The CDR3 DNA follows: TGCAGTGCTTATACGGGACAGGGGGTTGGTCAGCCCCAGCATTTT.

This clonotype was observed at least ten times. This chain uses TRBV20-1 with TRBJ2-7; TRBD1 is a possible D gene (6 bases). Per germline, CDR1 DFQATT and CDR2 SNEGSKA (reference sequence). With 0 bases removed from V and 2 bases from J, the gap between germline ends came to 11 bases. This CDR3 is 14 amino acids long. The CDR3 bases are TGCAGTGCTAGAGAGGCCAGGGGAACCTACGAGCAGTACTTC. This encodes CSAREARGTYEQYF.

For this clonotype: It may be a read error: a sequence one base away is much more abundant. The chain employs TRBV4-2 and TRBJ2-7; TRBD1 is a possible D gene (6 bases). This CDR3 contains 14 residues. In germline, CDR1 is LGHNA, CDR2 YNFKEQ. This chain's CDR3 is CASSQDRGTYERYF. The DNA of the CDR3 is TGTGCCAGCAGCCAAGATAGGGGGACCTACGAGCGGTACTTC.

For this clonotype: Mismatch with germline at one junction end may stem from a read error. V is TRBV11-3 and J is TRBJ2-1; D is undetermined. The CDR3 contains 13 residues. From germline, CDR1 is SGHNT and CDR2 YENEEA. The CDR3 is CTSSLAVIYEQFF. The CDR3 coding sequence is TGTACCAGCAGCTTAGCTGTGATTTACGAGCAGTTCTTC.

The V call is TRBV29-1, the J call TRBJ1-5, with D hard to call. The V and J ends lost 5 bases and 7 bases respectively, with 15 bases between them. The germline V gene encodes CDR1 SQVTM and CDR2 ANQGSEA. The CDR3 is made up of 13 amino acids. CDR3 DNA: TGCAGCGTTACCTTCTCTAATCTCCAGCCCCAGCATTTT. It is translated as CSVTFSNLQPQHF.

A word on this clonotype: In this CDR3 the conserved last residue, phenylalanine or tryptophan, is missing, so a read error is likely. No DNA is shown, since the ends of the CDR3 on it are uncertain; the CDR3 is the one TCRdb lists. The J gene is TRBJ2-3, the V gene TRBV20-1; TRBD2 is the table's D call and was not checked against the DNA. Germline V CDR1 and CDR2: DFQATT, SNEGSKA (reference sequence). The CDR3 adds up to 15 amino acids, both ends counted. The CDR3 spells CSASGLAGGPDTKYL.

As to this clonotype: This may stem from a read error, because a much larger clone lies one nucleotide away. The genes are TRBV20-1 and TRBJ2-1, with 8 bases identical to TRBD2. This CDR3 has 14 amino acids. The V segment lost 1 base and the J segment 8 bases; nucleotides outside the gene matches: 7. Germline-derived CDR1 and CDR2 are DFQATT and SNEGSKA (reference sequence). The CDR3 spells CSARASSGTDEQFF. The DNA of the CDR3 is TGCAGTGCTAGAGCCAGTAGCGGGACGGATGAGCAGTTCTTC.

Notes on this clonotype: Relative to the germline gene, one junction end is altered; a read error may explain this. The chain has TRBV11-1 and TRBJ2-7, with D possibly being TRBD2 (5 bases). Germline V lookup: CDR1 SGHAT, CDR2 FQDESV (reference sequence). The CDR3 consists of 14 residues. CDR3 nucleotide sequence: TGTGCCAGCAGCTTCGGGGAGAGCTCCTACGATCAGTACTTC. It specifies CASSFGESSYDQYF.

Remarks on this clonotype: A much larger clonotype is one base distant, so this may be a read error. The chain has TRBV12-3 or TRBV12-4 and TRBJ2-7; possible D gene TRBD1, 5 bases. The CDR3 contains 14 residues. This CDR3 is CVSSSGSVTYEQYF. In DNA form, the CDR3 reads TGTGTCAGCAGTTCAGGGTCTGTGACCTACGAGCAGTACTTC.

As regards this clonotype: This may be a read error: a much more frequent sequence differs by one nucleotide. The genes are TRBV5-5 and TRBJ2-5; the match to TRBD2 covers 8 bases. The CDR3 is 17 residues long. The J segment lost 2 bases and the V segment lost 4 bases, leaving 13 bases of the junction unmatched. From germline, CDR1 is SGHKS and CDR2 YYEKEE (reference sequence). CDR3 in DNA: TGTGCCAGCAGCGCTATCGGGGGGGCCTTTCTGCAAGAGACCCAGTACTTC. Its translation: CASSAIGGAFLQETQYF.

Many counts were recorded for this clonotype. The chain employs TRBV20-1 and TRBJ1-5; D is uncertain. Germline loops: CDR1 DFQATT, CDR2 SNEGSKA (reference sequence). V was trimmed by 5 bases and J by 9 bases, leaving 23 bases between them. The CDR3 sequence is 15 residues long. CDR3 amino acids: CSAPTPGRPRMPQHF. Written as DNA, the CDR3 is TGCAGTGCTCCCACCCCCGGGAGGCCACGGATGCCCCAGCATTTT.

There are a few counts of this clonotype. The CDR3, as DNA: TGTGCCACGTCAGATAGAGGGGCCAACGTCCTGACTTTC. Translation gives CATSDRGANVLTF. V usage is TRBV25-1 and J usage is TRBJ2-6; D call uncertain. Germline V gives CDR1 MGHDK, CDR2 SYGVNS. The ends were cut back, 10 bases at V and 4 bases at J, with 11 bases in the middle. The CDR3 consists of 13 residues.

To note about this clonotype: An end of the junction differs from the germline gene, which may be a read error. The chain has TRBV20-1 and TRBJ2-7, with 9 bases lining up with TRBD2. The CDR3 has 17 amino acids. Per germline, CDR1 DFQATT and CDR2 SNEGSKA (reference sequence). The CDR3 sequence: CSTRDLGGTSGSYEQYF. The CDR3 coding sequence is TGCAGTACTAGAGATTTGGGTGGAACTAGCGGGTCCTACGAGCAGTACTTC.

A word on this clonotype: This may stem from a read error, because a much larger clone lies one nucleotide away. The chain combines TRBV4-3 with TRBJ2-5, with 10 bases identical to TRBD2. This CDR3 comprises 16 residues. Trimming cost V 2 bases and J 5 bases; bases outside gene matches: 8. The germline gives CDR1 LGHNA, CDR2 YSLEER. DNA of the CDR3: TGCGCCAGCAGCCAATGTCGGACTAGCGGAGGCGAGACCCAGTACTTC. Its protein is CASSQCRTSGGETQYF.

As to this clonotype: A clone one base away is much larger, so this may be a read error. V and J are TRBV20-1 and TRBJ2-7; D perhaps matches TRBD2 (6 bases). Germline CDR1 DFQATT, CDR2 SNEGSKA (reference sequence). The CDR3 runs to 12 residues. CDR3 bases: TGCAGTACTAGCTCGGACGACTACGAGCAGTACTTC. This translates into CSTSSDDYEQYF.

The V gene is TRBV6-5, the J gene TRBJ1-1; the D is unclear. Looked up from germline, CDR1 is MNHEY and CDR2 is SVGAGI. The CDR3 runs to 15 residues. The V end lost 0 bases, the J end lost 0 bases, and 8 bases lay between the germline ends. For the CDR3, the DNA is TGTGCCAGCAGTTACTCGTCCAGGATGAACACTGAAGCTTTCTTT. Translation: CASSYSSRMNTEAFF.

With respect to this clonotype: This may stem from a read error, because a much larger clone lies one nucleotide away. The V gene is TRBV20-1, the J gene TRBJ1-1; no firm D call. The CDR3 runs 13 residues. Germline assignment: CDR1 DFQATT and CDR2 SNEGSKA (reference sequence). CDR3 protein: CSAKRGSNIEAFF. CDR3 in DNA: TGCAGTGCTAAGCGAGGATCCAACATTGAAGCTTTCTTT.

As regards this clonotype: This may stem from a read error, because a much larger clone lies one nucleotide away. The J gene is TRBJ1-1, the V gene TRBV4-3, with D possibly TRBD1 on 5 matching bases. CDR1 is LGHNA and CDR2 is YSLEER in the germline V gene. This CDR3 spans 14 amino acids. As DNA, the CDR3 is TGCGCCAGCAGCAAAGATGACAGGAACACTGAAGCTTTCTTT. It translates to CASSKDDRNTEAFF.